This entry lists 30 T cell receptor beta chains sequenced from one sample in a study of glioma-infiltrating T cells after dendritic cell vaccination. Stated time point: after dendritic cell vaccination, including at tumor progression/relapse. The table came from immunoSEQ multiplex PCR; TCRdb's copy has only in-frame clones and leaves some out. The profile shows 100,000 to 120,000 clones, nearly 90% of them singletons. This sample comprised blood, obtained after dendritic cell vaccination. Receptors originate from a human donor with glioblastoma.

The V and J genes are TRBV5-1 and TRBJ1-1, with a possible D match to TRBD1 (5 bases). Germline V lookup: CDR1 SGHRS, CDR2 YFSETQ. CDR3 length equals 12 residues. V lost 0 bases to trimming and J lost 8 bases, with 8 bases between them. CDR3 DNA: TGCGCCAGCAGCTTGGATGGGGGGGAAGCTTTCTTT. Its translation: CASSLDGGEAFF.

The gene calls are TRBV7-6 and TRBJ2-4; 7 bases map to TRBD1. This CDR3 is 16 amino acids long. Trimming cost V 4 bases and J 3 bases; bases outside gene matches: 9. CDR1 and CDR2 (germline): SGHVS, FNYEAQ. The CDR3 region is CASSSQTGYDKNIQYF. In nucleotides, the CDR3 is TGTGCCAGCAGCTCCCAGACAGGGTATGACAAAAACATTCAGTACTTC.

The chain recombines TRBV5-1 with TRBJ2-7; 12 positions agree with TRBD1. The CDR3 runs to 14 residues. The trim removed 4 bases at V and 6 bases at J, leaving 5 bases unmatched. CDR1 and CDR2 from the germline V gene are SGHRS and YFSETQ. CDR3 loop: CASSMGQGASEQYF. CDR3 nucleotide sequence: TGCGCCAGCAGCATGGGACAGGGGGCGAGCGAGCAGTACTTC.

CDR3 loop: CASSLGSSGQETQYF. CDR3 nucleotides: TGCGCCAGCAGCTTGGGTTCTAGCGGACAAGAGACCCAGTACTTC. V gene TRBV5-1 combines with J gene TRBJ2-5; 7 nucleotides agree with TRBD2. This CDR3 has 15 residues. In germline, CDR1 is SGHRS, CDR2 YFSETQ. Losses at the gene ends were 0 bases for V and 2 bases for J; bases not matched to a gene: 4.

V gene TRBV11-2 combines with J gene TRBJ2-2, with D tentatively TRBD1 (5 bases). This CDR3 has 14 residues. V gave up 8 bases and J gave up 2 bases, with 12 bases separating them. The germline V gene has CDR1 SGHAT and CDR2 FQNNGV. The CDR3 loop reads CASRVGANTGELFF. The CDR3 DNA follows: TGTGCCAGCCGGGTTGGGGCTAACACCGGGGAGCTGTTTTTT.

This sequence joins TRBV9 and TRBJ2-2, with TRBD2 matching over 10 bases. The V and J ends lost 3 bases and 4 bases, in that order; junction bases with no gene match: 6. The length of the CDR3 is 16 residues. Germline values: CDR1 SGDLS, CDR2 YYNGEE. The CDR3 protein is CASSDSSGGVTGELFF. The CDR3 region has the DNA TGTGCCAGCAGCGACTCTAGCGGGGGAGTCACCGGGGAGCTGTTTTTT.

The chain has TRBV2 and TRBJ1-4; the match to TRBD1 covers 7 bases. The CDR3 consists of 14 residues. CDR1 is SNHLY, CDR2 FYNNEI, per germline. Trimming at V came to 2 bases and at J to 6 bases, leaving 3 bases not matched to a gene. In DNA, the CDR3 is TGTGCCAGCAGTGAAACCAGGGGGGATGAAAAACTGTTTTTT. It specifies CASSETRGDEKLFF. Full variable domain (rest looked up from reference TRBV2 and TRBJ1-4): EPEVTQTPSHQVTQMGQEVILRCVPISNHLYFYWYRQILGQKVEFLVSFYNNEISEKSEIFDDQFSVERPDGSNFTLKIRSTKLEDSAMYFCASSETRGDEKLFFGSGTQLSVL.

The chain couples TRBV7-9 to TRBJ1-1; no clear D gene. Trimming removed 1 base from V and 1 base from J, with 7 bases in between. Germline assignment: CDR1 SEHNR and CDR2 FQNEAQ (reference sequence). The CDR3 has 14 amino acids. DNA of the CDR3: TGTGCCAGCAGCTTAGAGGCGGAGAACACTGAAGCTTTCTTT. It is translated as CASSLEAENTEAFF.

The chain couples TRBV6-5 to TRBJ1-1; 10 bases match TRBD1. This CDR3 contains 14 residues. Per the germline V gene, CDR1 is MNHEY and CDR2 is SVGAGI. V shed 2 bases, J shed 5 bases, and the junction held 2 bases outside the gene matches. The CDR3 region is CASSYGTGVTEAFF. The DNA for the CDR3 is TGTGCCAGCAGTTACGGGACAGGGGTGACTGAAGCTTTCTTT.

The V gene is TRBV7-9, the J gene TRBJ1-2; D is uncertain. Trimming stripped 2 bases from V and 0 bases from J, with 10 bases between. CDR1 SEHNR and CDR2 FQNEAQ come from the germline V gene (reference sequence). The CDR3 is 15 amino acids. CDR3 protein: CASSLLSQANYGYTF. The CDR3 coding sequence is TGTGCCAGCAGCTTACTATCCCAGGCTAACTATGGCTACACCTTC.

Turning to this clone: This CDR3 is also generated by other DNA sequences in the sample. The chain employs TRBV5-6 and TRBJ2-2; 10 bases match TRBD1. Looked up from germline, CDR1 is SGHDT and CDR2 is YYEEEE. The CDR3 totals 15 residues. V gave up 4 bases and J gave up 5 bases; unmatched junction bases: 5. The CDR3 region is CASSPGTGDTGELFF. DNA for the CDR3: TGTGCCAGCAGCCCCGGGACAGGGGATACCGGGGAGCTGTTTTTT.

This clone was seen a few times. CDR3 bases: TGTGCCAGCAGCTTAGGGGCGGGAGTTGGGGCCAACGTCCTGACTTTC. Translating it yields CASSLGAGVGANVLTF. V is TRBV11-2 and J is TRBJ2-6, with 7 bases that match TRBD2. The V gene's germline CDR1 is SGHAT and CDR2 FQNNGV. CDR3 size: 16 residues. Trimming at V came to 1 base and at J to 3 bases, leaving 3 bases not matched to a gene.

The chain carries TRBV20-1 and TRBJ2-7, with D unresolved. The germline V gene encodes CDR1 DFQATT and CDR2 SNEGSKA (reference sequence). The CDR3 runs 11 residues. The V end was cut by 3 bases, the J end by 5 bases, with 8 bases between. The CDR3 reads CSARSRNEQYF. The CDR3 bases are TGCAGTGCTAGGAGCAGGAACGAGCAGTACTTC.

The chain links TRBV11-2 to TRBJ1-1, with a weak D call TRBD1 (6 bases). V gave up 1 base and J gave up 8 bases, with 11 bases separating them. Germline V lookup: CDR1 SGHAT, CDR2 FQNNGV. This CDR3 is built from 13 residues. The CDR3 loop reads CASSLAVRGEAFF. As DNA, the CDR3 is TGTGCCAGCAGCTTAGCGGTGAGGGGGGAAGCTTTCTTT.

J is TRBJ1-1 and V is TRBV10-2, with D possibly TRBD1 on 5 matching bases. This CDR3 has 13 amino acids. Germline CDR1 and CDR2: WSHSY and SAAADI. Trimming left V 0 bases short and J 12 bases short, with 14 bases between. The CDR3: CASSESRQGGPFF. The CDR3 region has the DNA TGCGCCAGCAGTGAGTCGCGGCAGGGAGGGCCTTTCTTT.

This clone was observed a handful of times. This chain links TRBV2 with TRBJ1-4, with unresolved D. This CDR3 spans 15 amino acids. Germline loops: CDR1 SNHLY, CDR2 FYNNEI. Trimming took 6 bases from V and 3 from J, leaving 14 bases between them. The CDR3 protein is CASSDLRVSNEKLFF. The CDR3 DNA follows: TGTGCCAGCAGCGACCTTCGGGTCTCTAATGAAAAACTGTTTTTT.

The chain employs TRBV7-2 and TRBJ2-2; TRBD2 matches at 8 bases. The germline V gene encodes CDR1 SGHTA and CDR2 FQGNSA. This CDR3 region has 16 residues. V shed 3 bases, J shed 7 bases, and the junction held 10 bases outside the gene matches. CDR3 loop: CASSLSSGVIDGELFF. In nucleotides, the CDR3 is TGTGCCAGCAGCTTGAGTAGCGGGGTGATTGACGGGGAGCTGTTTTTT.

V gene TRBV5-4 combines with J gene TRBJ2-1, with 9 bases fitting TRBD2. The CDR3 is 14 amino acids. Germline CDR1 reads SGHNT; CDR2 reads YYREEE (reference sequence). With V trimmed by 6 bases and J by 5 bases, 6 bases remained unmatched. The CDR3 nucleotides are TGTGCCAGCACCCAGCGGGGGGCTAACAATGAGCAGTTCTTC. This encodes CASTQRGANNEQFF. Complete variable domain (other parts from reference TRBV5-4 and TRBJ2-1): ETGVTQSPTHLIKTRGQQVTLRCSSQSGHNTVSWYQQALGQGPQFIFQYYREEENGRGNFPPRFSGLQFPNYSSELNVNALELDDSALYLCASTQRGANNEQFFGPGTRLTVL.

This clone was detected only a few times. The chain recombines TRBV6-4 with TRBJ1-4; possible D gene TRBD1, 6 bases. Trimming took off 5 bases at V and 6 bases at J, with 10 bases between the two ends. CDR1 and CDR2 from the germline V gene are MRHNA and SNTAGT. CDR3 length: 13 amino acids. This CDR3 reads CASSLSGDEKLFF. CDR3 sequence (DNA): TGTGCCAGCAGTCTATCAGGGGATGAAAAACTGTTTTTT.

The rearrangement joins TRBV11-2 to TRBJ2-7, with 13 positions matching TRBD2. Germline V gene sequence: CDR1 SGHAT, CDR2 FQNNGV. CDR3 size: 15 residues. V dropped 4 bases and J dropped 4; count of bases not matched to a gene: 4. This CDR3 is CASSSQTSGRYEQYF. The DNA of the CDR3 is TGTGCCAGCAGCTCCCAGACTAGCGGGAGGTACGAGCAGTACTTC.

The rearrangement uses TRBV30 and TRBJ1-3, with D maybe TRBD1 (5 bases). This CDR3 is 14 amino acids long. Germline loops: CDR1 GTSNPN, CDR2 SVGIG (reference sequence). The V end lost 3 bases, the J end lost 1 base, and 10 bases lay between the germline ends. CDR3 loop: CAWSFGGSGNTIYF. CDR3 coding DNA: TGTGCCTGGAGCTTTGGGGGGTCTGGAAACACCATATATTTT. Complete variable domain (other parts from reference TRBV30 and TRBJ1-3): SQTIHQWPATLVQPVGSPLSLECTVEGTSNPNLYWYRQAAGRGLQLLFYSVGIGQISSEVPQNLSASRPQDRQFILSSKKLLLSDSGFYLCAWSFGGSGNTIYFGEGSWLTVV.

This sequence joins TRBV9 and TRBJ2-7; 10 bases are a match to TRBD2. Looked up from germline, CDR1 is SGDLS and CDR2 is YYNGEE. Trimming cost V 3 bases and J 2 bases; bases outside gene matches: 5. The CDR3 has 15 amino acids. The CDR3 sequence is CASSGGLALPYEQYF. The CDR3 DNA reads TGTGCCAGCAGCGGGGGACTAGCGCTCCCCTACGAGCAGTACTTC. Combining the CDR3 with reference TRBV9 and TRBJ2-7 gives the whole variable domain DSGVTQTPKHLITATGQRVTLRCSPRSGDLSVYWYQQSLDQGLQFLIQYYNGEERAKGNILERFSAQQFPDLHSELNLSSLELGDSALYFCASSGGLALPYEQYFGPGTRLTVT.

This chain links TRBV5-1 with TRBJ2-7; 9 bases line up with TRBD1. The CDR3 has 15 residues. The V gene end was trimmed by 2 bases and the J gene end by 0 bases; junction bases not matched to a gene: 3. Germline CDR1 SGHRS, CDR2 YFSETQ. In DNA form, the CDR3 reads TGCGCCAGCAGCTTAACAGGGGGCTCCTCCTACGAGCAGTACTTC. Its protein product is CASSLTGGSSYEQYF.

This chain links TRBV5-3 with TRBJ2-3, with 10 bases that match TRBD1. TRBV5-3 is labeled an ORF, and its function is uncertain. The ends lost 4 bases at V and 1 base at J; junction bases unmatched: 3. The CDR3 sequence is 15 residues long. The CDR3 DNA is TGTGCCAGAAGCGGGGACAGGGGCTGCACAGATACGCAGTATTTT. This encodes CARSGDRGCTDTQYF.

The rearrangement links TRBV27 to TRBJ2-2, with TRBD1 matching 8 bases. Germline assignment: CDR1 MNHEY and CDR2 SMNVEV (reference sequence). Germline trimming cut 5 bases from V and 0 bases from J; bases unmatched to any gene: 5. The CDR3 has 16 residues. CDR3 protein: CASSRDRGSNTGELFF. The CDR3 DNA follows: TGTGCCAGCAGTCGAGACAGGGGATCGAACACCGGGGAGCTGTTTTTT.

This clone has a handful of counts. The chain has TRBV10-3 and TRBJ2-5, with 9 positions matching TRBD2. Germline V gene sequence: CDR1 ENHRY, CDR2 SYGVKD. J gave up 5 bases and V 2 bases, and 6 bases lay outside the gene matches. The CDR3 runs to 15 residues. The CDR3 region has the DNA TGTGCCATCAGTGAGACGGCTAGCGGGGCCGAGACCCAGTACTTC. This encodes CAISETASGAETQYF.

The chain has TRBV11-2 and TRBJ2-7; 7 bases are shared with TRBD2. V shed 3 bases, J shed 5 bases, and the junction held 1 base outside the gene matches. Germline CDR1 SGHAT, CDR2 FQNNGV. The CDR3 is 12 amino acids. CDR3 DNA: TGTGCCAGCAGCTTGGGGACTAACGAGCAGTACTTC. Its protein product is CASSLGTNEQYF. Full variable domain (outside the CDR3, taken from reference TRBV11-2 and TRBJ2-7): EAGVAQSPRYKIIEKRQSVAFWCNPISGHATLYWYQQILGQGPKLLIQFQNNGVVDDSQLPKDRFSAERLKGVDSTLKIQPAKLEDSAVYLCASSLGTNEQYFGPGTRLTVT.

This chain uses TRBV19 with TRBJ2-7, with unresolved D. CDR1 is LNHDA and CDR2 is SQIVND in the germline V gene (reference sequence). The CDR3 loop spans 14 amino acids. The germline V and J ends were trimmed by 8 bases and 2 bases, with 16 bases remaining between them. CDR3 DNA sequence: TGTGCCAGTGGTCGTCCCGGAGTTCCCTACGAGCAGTACTTC. Translating gives CASGRPGVPYEQYF. Looking up the rest from reference TRBV19 and TRBJ2-7 gives the full variable domain: DGGITQSPKYLFRKEGQNVTLSCEQNLNHDAMYWYRQDPGQGLRLIYYSQIVNDFQKGDIAEGYSVSREKKESFPLTVTSAQKNPTAFYLCASGRPGVPYEQYFGPGTRLTVT.

This chain links TRBV5-1 with TRBJ1-1; a possible D gene is TRBD1 (5 bases). V was cut by 5 bases and J by 2 bases, with 16 bases left in between. The CDR3 loop spans 15 amino acids. Per the germline V gene, CDR1 is SGHRS and CDR2 is YFSETQ. The CDR3 loop reads CASRPLGGGNTEAFF. The CDR3 bases are TGCGCCAGCAGACCGTTGGGGGGGGGAAACACTGAAGCTTTCTTT.

J is TRBJ2-3 and V is TRBV2, with 10 bases aligning to TRBD2. CDR3 length equals 16 residues. V lost 9 bases to trimming and J lost 3 bases; unmatched junction nucleotides: 12. CDR1 and CDR2 from the germline V gene are SNHLY and FYNNEI. This chain's CDR3 is CASKLPSGRGTDTQYF. CDR3 nucleotides: TGTGCCAGTAAGCTCCCTAGCGGGAGAGGGACAGATACGCAGTATTTT. The full variable domain, completed using reference TRBV2 and TRBJ2-3, is EPEVTQTPSHQVTQMGQEVILRCVPISNHLYFYWYRQILGQKVEFLVSFYNNEISEKSEIFDDQFSVERPDGSNFTLKIRSTKLEDSAMYFCASKLPSGRGTDTQYFGPGTRLTVL.